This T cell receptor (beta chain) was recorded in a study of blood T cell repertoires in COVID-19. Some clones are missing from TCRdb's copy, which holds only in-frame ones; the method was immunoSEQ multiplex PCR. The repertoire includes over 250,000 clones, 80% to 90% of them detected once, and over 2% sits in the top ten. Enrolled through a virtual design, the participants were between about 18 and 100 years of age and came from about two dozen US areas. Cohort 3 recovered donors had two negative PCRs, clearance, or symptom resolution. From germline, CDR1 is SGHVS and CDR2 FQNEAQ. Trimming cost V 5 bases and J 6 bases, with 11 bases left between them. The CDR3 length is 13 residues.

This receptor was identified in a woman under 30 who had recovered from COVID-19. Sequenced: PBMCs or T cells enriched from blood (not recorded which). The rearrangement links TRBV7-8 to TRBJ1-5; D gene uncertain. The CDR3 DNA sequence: TGTGCCAGCAGCCCGCACGTCGGTCAGCCCCAGCATTTT. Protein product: CASSPHVGQPQHF.